The 15 T cell receptor beta chains presented below share a single source sample, sequenced in a study of blood T cell repertoires in COVID-19. This table comes from immunoSEQ multiplex PCR, and its TCRdb copy is limited to in-frame clones, with some not included. The repertoire includes around 7,700 clones, 88% of them detected once, and about 7% sits in the top ten. What was sequenced was peripheral blood. All receptors come from a woman aged 45 to 65 with active or convalescent COVID-19.

The chain is built from TRBV7-2 and TRBJ1-1; D might be TRBD1 (6 bases). V was shortened by 5 bases and J by 1 base, with 11 bases between the two germline ends. There are 14 residues in the CDR3. Germline V gives CDR1 SGHTA, CDR2 FQGNSA. The CDR3 region is CASSRDTGNTEAFF. CDR3 coding DNA: TGTGCCAGCAGCCGGGACACAGGGAACACTGAAGCTTTCTTT.

The gene calls are TRBV7-2 and TRBJ2-2; TRBD2 matches 7 bases. Germline loops: CDR1 SGHTA, CDR2 FQGNSA. The V segment lost 1 base and the J segment 7 bases; nucleotides outside the gene matches: 18. CDR3 size: 19 residues. CDR3 loop: CASSLGPGGAGVSGGELFF. For the CDR3, the DNA is TGTGCCAGCAGCTTAGGGCCGGGCGGTGCGGGAGTTTCCGGCGGGGAGCTGTTTTTT. Based on the CDR3 plus reference TRBV7-2 and TRBJ2-2, the full variable domain is GAGVSQSPSNKVTEKGKDVELRCDPISGHTALYWYRQSLGQGLEFLIYFQGNSAPDKSGLPSDRFSAERTGGSVSTLTIQRTQQEDSAVYLCASSLGPGGAGVSGGELFFGEGSRLTVL.

For the CDR3, the DNA is TGTGCCAGCAGCCAAGATGTAGGCAGGGAAGGGATTGAGCAGTTCTTC. Translated, it gives CASSQDVGREGIEQFF. This chain joins TRBV14 and TRBJ2-1; possible D gene TRBD1, 5 bases. Germline lookup yields CDR1 SGHDN and CDR2 FVKESK. Trimming shortened V by 0 bases and J by 9 bases, and 18 bases separated the two germline ends. The CDR3 sequence is 16 residues long.

This chain links TRBV9 with TRBJ1-1; TRBD1 matches at 7 bases. Germline assignment: CDR1 SGDLS and CDR2 YYNGEE. This CDR3 is 14 amino acids long. J was trimmed by 1 base and V by 4 bases; bases with no gene match: 4. The CDR3 spells CASSPGQTNTEAFF. Written as DNA, the CDR3 is TGTGCCAGCAGCCCGGGACAGACGAACACTGAAGCTTTCTTT. Supplemented by reference TRBV9 and TRBJ1-1, the full variable domain reads DSGVTQTPKHLITATGQRVTLRCSPRSGDLSVYWYQQSLDQGLQFLIQYYNGEERAKGNILERFSAQQFPDLHSELNLSSLELGDSALYFCASSPGQTNTEAFFGQGTRLTVV.

J is TRBJ1-1 and V is TRBV19; 7 bases align to TRBD1. J was trimmed by 8 bases and V by 7 bases; bases with no gene match: 19. This CDR3 is built from 16 residues. Germline CDR1 and CDR2: LNHDA and SQIVND (reference sequence). CDR3 amino acids: CASTKGQRASTNEAFF. The CDR3 DNA is TGTGCCAGTACGAAGGGACAGCGAGCTTCCACGAACGAAGCTTTCTTT. Full variable domain (missing parts from reference TRBV19 and TRBJ1-1): DGGITQSPKYLFRKEGQNVTLSCEQNLNHDAMYWYRQDPGQGLRLIYYSQIVNDFQKGDIAEGYSVSREKKESFPLTVTSAQKNPTAFYLCASTKGQRASTNEAFFGQGTRLTVV.

J is TRBJ2-7 and V is TRBV6-5; 8 bases agree with TRBD2. V was clipped by 4 bases and J by 7 bases; unmatched bases: 15. Germline-derived CDR1 and CDR2 are MNHEY and SVGAGI. The CDR3 covers 16 residues. CDR3 sequence: CASSFLPGTREREQYF. CDR3 DNA: TGTGCCAGCAGTTTCCTTCCCGGGACTAGGGAGCGGGAGCAGTACTTC.

As regards this clone: This sample also contains other DNA sequences that code for the same CDR3. The chain couples TRBV4-3 to TRBJ2-7; D is undetermined. V lost 0 bases to trimming and J lost 2 bases, with 5 bases between them. The CDR3 totals 13 residues. Germline CDR1 and CDR2: LGHNA and YSLEER. Here the CDR3 DNA reads TGCGCCAGCAGCCAAGACCGCGCCTACGAGCAGTACTTC. The encoded protein is CASSQDRAYEQYF.

This clone showed up just once. The rearrangement links TRBV14 to TRBJ2-7; 8 positions agree with TRBD1. V trimming: 4 bases; J trimming: 2 bases; junction bases outside the gene matches: 4. The germline gives CDR1 SGHDN, CDR2 FVKESK. This CDR3 spans 14 amino acids. The CDR3, as DNA: TGTGCCAGCAGCCTAGGACAGGGTACCTACGAGCAGTACTTC. Amino acid sequence: CASSLGQGTYEQYF.

The gene calls are TRBV27 and TRBJ2-7, with D tentatively TRBD2 (5 bases). This CDR3 is 14 amino acids long. Trimming shortened V by 3 bases and J by 1 base, and 10 bases separated the two germline ends. Germline CDR1 MNHEY, CDR2 SMNVEV (reference sequence). CDR3 DNA sequence: TGTGCCAGCAGTTTCTCTCGGGGTTCCTACGAGCAGTACTTC. Its translation: CASSFSRGSYEQYF.

V and J are TRBV19 and TRBJ1-2; TRBD1 aligns across 8 bases. CDR1 and CDR2 from the germline V gene are LNHDA and SQIVND (reference sequence). The trim removed 10 bases at V and 7 bases at J, leaving 11 bases unmatched. CDR3 size: 13 residues. CDR3 sequence reads: CATTGTGVFGYTF. The CDR3, as DNA: TGTGCCACTACTGGGACAGGCGTCTTTGGCTACACCTTC.

The chain joins TRBV18 to TRBJ1-2; 9 bases map to TRBD1. The CDR3 totals 15 residues. J gave up 3 bases and V 4 bases, and 6 bases lay outside the gene matches. Germline CDR1 KGHSH, CDR2 LQKENI. CDR3 coding DNA: TGTGCCAGCTCACGCAGGACAGGGGAGGACTATGGCTACACCTTC. Amino acids: CASSRRTGEDYGYTF. Full variable domain (remainder filled in from reference TRBV18 and TRBJ1-2): NAGVMQNPRHLVRRRGQEARLRCSPMKGHSHVYWYRQLPEEGLKFMVYLQKENIIDESGMPKERFSAEFPKEGPSILRIQQVVRGDSAAYFCASSRRTGEDYGYTFGSGTRLTVV.

This clone was counted once. The J gene is TRBJ2-3, the V gene TRBV15; 8 bases agree with TRBD2. The CDR3 runs to 16 residues. Germline lookup yields CDR1 LNHNV and CDR2 YYDKDF (reference sequence). V gave up 0 bases and J gave up 2 bases; unmatched junction bases: 4. The CDR3, as DNA: TGTGCCACCAGCAGAGATTTAGCGGGGAACACAGATACGCAGTATTTT. Translated: CATSRDLAGNTDTQYF.

The chain links TRBV6-2 or TRBV6-3 to TRBJ2-1; TRBD2 aligns across 15 bases. CDR3 length: 15 amino acids. Germline CDR1 reads MNHEY; CDR2 reads SVGEGT. V lost 4 bases to trimming and J lost 10 bases; unmatched junction nucleotides: 5. The CDR3 DNA reads as TGTGCCAGCAGTTTATCCGGGACTAGCGGGAGGGAGCAGTTCTTC. Translating it yields CASSLSGTSGREQFF.

The chain links TRBV19 to TRBJ2-1; D is unclear. The CDR3 sequence is 13 residues long. CDR1 and CDR2 (germline): LNHDA, SQIVND (reference sequence). The V end lost 10 bases, the J end lost 1 base, and 11 bases lay between the germline ends. As DNA, the CDR3 is TGTGCCACGAGAGGTAGGTCCTACAATGAGCAGTTCTTC. Amino acids: CATRGRSYNEQFF.

The rearrangement uses TRBV19 and TRBJ1-1, with D possibly matching TRBD1 (6 bases). Germline CDR1 is LNHDA and CDR2 is SQIVND (reference sequence). The CDR3 loop spans 14 amino acids. V was clipped by 1 base and J by 5 bases, with 11 bases between them. CDR3 DNA sequence: TGTGCCAGTAGTATAGCCTTAAGGGGGACTGAAGCTTTCTTT. Translating gives CASSIALRGTEAFF.